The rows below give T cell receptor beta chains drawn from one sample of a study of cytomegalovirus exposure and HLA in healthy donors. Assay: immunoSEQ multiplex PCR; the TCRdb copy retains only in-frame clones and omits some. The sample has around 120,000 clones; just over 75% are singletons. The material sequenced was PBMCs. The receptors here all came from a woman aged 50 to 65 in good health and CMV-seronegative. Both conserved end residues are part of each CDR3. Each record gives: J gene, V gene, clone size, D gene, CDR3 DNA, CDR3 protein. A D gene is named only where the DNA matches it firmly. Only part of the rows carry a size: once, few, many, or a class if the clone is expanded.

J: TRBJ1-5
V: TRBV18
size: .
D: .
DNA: TGTGCCAGCTCACCCGATCGGGGGGGATTAGGCAATCAGCCCCAGCATTTT
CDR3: CASSPDRGGLGNQPQHF

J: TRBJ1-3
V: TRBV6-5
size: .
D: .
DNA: TGTGCCAGCAGCCCGGGGAGCTCTGGAAACACCATATATTTT
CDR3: CASSPGSSGNTIYF

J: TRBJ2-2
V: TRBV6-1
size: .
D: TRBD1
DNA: TGTGCCAGCAGTGAACGACCGGGACAGGGGGCCGGGGAGCTGTTTTTT
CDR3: CASSERPGQGAGELFF

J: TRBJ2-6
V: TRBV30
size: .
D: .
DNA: TGTGCCTGGAAGGGTCCTGAAGGGGGACCTTCTGGGGCCAACGTCCTGACTTTC
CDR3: CAWKGPEGGPSGANVLTF

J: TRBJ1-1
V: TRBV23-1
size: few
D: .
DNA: TGCGCCAGCAGTCAATCCTCCCCAGTCAGGGGTAGGACTGAAGCTTTCTTT
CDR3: CASSQSSPVRGRTEAFF

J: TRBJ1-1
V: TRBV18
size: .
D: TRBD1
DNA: TGTGCCAGCTCACCCCTAACAGGGGGCCGAGGGAACACTGAAGCTTTCTTT
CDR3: CASSPLTGGRGNTEAFF

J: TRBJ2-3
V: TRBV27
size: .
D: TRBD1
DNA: TGTGCCAGCAGTTTAGCACTTAGTGGCACAGGGGGCTCTGGGTGGACAGATACGCAGTATTTT
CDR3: CASSLALSGTGGSGWTDTQYF

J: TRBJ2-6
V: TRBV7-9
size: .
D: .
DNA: TGTGCCAGCAGCTTAGCGCGAGGGACTGGGGCCAACGTCCTGACTTTC
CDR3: CASSLARGTGANVLTF

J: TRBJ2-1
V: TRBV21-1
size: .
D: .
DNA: .
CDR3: CASSKVGRGISYNEQFF

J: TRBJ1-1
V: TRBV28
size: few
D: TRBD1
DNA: TGTGCCAGCAGTTTAGGGACAGGGTACACTGAAGCTTTCTTT
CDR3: CASSLGTGYTEAFF

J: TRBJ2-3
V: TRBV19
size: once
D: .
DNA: TGTGCCAGTTCCACCACCGGCGTAGGCGGTACGCAGTATTTT
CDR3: CASSTTGVGGTQYF

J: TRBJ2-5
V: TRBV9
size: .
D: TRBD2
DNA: TGTGCCAGCAGCGCAGGACTAGCGGGAGGACTCACAGGATCCCAGTACTTC
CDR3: CASSAGLAGGLTGSQYF

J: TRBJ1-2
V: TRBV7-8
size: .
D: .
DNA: TGTGCCAGCAGCCCCGTCCGACTCTATGGCTACACCTTC
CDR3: CASSPVRLYGYTF

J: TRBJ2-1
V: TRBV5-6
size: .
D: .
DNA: TGTGCCAGCAGCTTGGGGGCGCAGAACAATGAGCAGTTCTTC
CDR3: CASSLGAQNNEQFF

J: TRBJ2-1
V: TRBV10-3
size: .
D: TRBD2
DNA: TGTGCCATCAGTGAGTCGGGGGGGGAATACAATGAGCAGTTCTTC
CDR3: CAISESGGEYNEQFF

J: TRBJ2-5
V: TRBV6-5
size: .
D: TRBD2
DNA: TGTGCCAGCAGTTTAACGACTAGCGGCCAGGAGACCCAGTACTTC
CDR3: CASSLTTSGQETQYF

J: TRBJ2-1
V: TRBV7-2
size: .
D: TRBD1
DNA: TGTGCCAGCAGCTTAGCGCGAGGAGACAGGGGCCCTCGGGAGCAGTTCTTC
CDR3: CASSLARGDRGPREQFF

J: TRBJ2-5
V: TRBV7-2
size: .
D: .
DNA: TGTGCCAGCAGCTTGATTGCGGTTAGCGGACCGGCCAAAGAGACCCAGTACTTC
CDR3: CASSLIAVSGPAKETQYF

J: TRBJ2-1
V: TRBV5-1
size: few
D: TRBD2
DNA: TGCGCCAGCAGCCCCGGGACTAGTCACAATGAGCAGTTCTTC
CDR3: CASSPGTSHNEQFF

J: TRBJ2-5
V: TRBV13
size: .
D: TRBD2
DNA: TGTGCCAGCAGCTCCAGGGGACTAGCCGGAGAGACCCAGTACTTC
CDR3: CASSSRGLAGETQYF

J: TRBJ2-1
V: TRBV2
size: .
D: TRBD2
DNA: TGTGCCAGCAGTCCCGAAAGACTAGCGGGAGTGGCTGAGCAGTTCTTC
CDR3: CASSPERLAGVAEQFF

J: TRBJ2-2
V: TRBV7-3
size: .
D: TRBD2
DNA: TGTGCCAGCAGCCCCGGGGGGGCCGGGGAGCTGTTTTTT
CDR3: CASSPGGAGELFF

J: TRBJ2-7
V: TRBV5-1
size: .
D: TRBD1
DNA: TGCGCCAGCAGCGGGGGACAGAACTACGAGCAGTACTTC
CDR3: CASSGGQNYEQYF

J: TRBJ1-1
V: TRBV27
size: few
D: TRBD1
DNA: TGTGCCAGCAGTGATTGGACAGGGGGCAACACTGAAGCTTTCTTT
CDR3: CASSDWTGGNTEAFF

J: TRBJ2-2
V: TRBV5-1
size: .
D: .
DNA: TGCGCCAGCAGCCTACAGACAGGGAACACCGGGGAGCTGTTTTTT
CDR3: CASSLQTGNTGELFF

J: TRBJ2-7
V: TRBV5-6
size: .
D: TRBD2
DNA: TGTGCCAGCAGCCCGGGACTAGCGGGAGGGCCCCGCGAGCAGTACTTC
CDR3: CASSPGLAGGPREQYF

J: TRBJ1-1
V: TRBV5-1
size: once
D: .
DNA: TGCGCCAGCACCCTCCCCGGGGGACCGAACACTGAAGCTTTCTTT
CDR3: CASTLPGGPNTEAFF

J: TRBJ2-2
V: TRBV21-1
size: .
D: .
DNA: TGTGCCAGCAGCACGGGCCCCACAGGGGGCAAAACCGGGGAGCTGTTTTTT
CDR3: CASSTGPTGGKTGELFF

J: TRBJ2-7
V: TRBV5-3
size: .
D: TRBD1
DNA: TGTGCCAGAAGCGGCAGGGGGCCGAGCTCCTACGAGCAGTACTTC
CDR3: CARSGRGPSSYEQYF

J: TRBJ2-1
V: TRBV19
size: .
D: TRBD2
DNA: TGTGCCAGTAGCCGACTAGCCTCCTACAATGAGCAGTTCTTC
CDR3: CASSRLASYNEQFF

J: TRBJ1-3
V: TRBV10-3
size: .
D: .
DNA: TGTGCCATCAGTGTGGGAGGGGGTCGCGGAAACACCATATATTTT
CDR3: CAISVGGGRGNTIYF

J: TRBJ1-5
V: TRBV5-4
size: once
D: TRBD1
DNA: TGTGCCAGCAGCTTACAGGGGGGGCATCAGCCCCAGCATTTT
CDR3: CASSLQGGHQPQHF

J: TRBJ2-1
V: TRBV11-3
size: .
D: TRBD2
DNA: TGTGCCAGCAGCTTAGAGTGGCCTAGCGGGAGCAATGAGCAGTTCTTC
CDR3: CASSLEWPSGSNEQFF

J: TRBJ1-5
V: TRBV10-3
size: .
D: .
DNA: TGTGCCATCAGTGAGTCCGCCCCACAGGGTCGGCAGCCCCAGCATTTT
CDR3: CAISESAPQGRQPQHF

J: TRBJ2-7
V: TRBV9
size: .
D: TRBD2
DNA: TGTGCCAGCAGCCCGACACTACTAGCGTTTAACGAGCAGTACTTC
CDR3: CASSPTLLAFNEQYF

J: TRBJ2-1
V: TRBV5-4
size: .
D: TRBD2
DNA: TGTGCCAGCAGCCGTTTAGGGAGGGTAAATGAGCAGTTCTTC
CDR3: CASSRLGRVNEQFF

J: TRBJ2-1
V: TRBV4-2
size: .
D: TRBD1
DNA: TGTGCCAGCAGCCAAGAAGATCGGCAGGGGGCCTACAATGAGCAGTTCTTC
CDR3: CASSQEDRQGAYNEQFF

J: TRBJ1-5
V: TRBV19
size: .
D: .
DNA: TGTGCCACCGCTCGACAACAGGAAAATGGCCAGCCCCAGCATTTT
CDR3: CATARQQENGQPQHF

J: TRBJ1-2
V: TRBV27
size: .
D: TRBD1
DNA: TGTGCCAGCAGTGGACAGGGGGGTATCGTCTACACCTTC
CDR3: CASSGQGGIVYTF

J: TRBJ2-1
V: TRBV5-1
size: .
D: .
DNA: TGCGCCAGCAGCAAAGTGGGGAGTGGGGTAGGCAATGAGCAGTTCTTC
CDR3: CASSKVGSGVGNEQFF

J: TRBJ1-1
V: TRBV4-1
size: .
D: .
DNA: TGCGCCAGCAGCCAAGATCCTCCGGGGGTGGGTCTCAACACTGAAGCTTTCTTT
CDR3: CASSQDPPGVGLNTEAFF

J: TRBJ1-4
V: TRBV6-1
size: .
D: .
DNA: TGTGCCAGCAGTGAATGGGTGAGGGCGATGGCCTCCCTGGCTTCTAAAGAAAAACTGTTTTTT
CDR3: CASSEWVRAMASLASKEKLFF

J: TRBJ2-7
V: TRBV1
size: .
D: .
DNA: TGCACCAGCAGCCAAGCCCGGGACAGGAGATCCTACGAGCAGTACTTC
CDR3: CTSSQARDRRSYEQYF

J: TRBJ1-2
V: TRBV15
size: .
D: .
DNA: TGTGCCACCAGCAGAGATAACGAGAGAGTACCTAACTATGGCTACCCCTTC
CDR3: CATSRDNERVPNYGYPF

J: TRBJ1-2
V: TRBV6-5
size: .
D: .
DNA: TGTGCCAGCACCCCGTCGGGGGGCAGCTATGGCTACACCTTC
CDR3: CASTPSGGSYGYTF

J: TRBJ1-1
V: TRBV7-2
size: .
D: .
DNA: TGTGCCAGCAGCTTGGGACAACAGGAGACGAACACTGAAGCTTTCTTT
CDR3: CASSLGQQETNTEAFF

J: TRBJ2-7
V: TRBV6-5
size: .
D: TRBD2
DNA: TGTGCCAGCAGTCCCCCTAGCGGGACTTACGAGCAGTACTTC
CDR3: CASSPPSGTYEQYF

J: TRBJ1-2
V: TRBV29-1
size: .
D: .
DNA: TGCAGCGTTGAAGTGAGGATAACAGGGAGCTACACCTTC
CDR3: CSVEVRITGSYTF

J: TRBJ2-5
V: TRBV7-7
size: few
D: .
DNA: TGTGCTAGCAGCCCGACGGGGTTTGGGGAGACCCAGTACTTC
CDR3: CASSPTGFGETQYF

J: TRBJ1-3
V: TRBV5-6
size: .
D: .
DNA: TGTGCCAGCAATTTAGGAAACACCATATATTTT
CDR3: CASNLGNTIYF

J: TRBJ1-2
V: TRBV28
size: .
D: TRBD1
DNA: TGTGCCAGCAGTTTACGGGCAGGGGGTATTAATGGCTACACCTTC
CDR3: CASSLRAGGINGYTF

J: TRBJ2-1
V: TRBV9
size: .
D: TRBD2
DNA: TGTGCCAGCACCAGTTCGCTAGCGGGGATTAATGAGCAGTTCTTC
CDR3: CASTSSLAGINEQFF

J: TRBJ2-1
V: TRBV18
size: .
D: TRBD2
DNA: TGTGCCAGCTCGCTACTAGCGATCTCCTACAATGAGCAGTTCTTC
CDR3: CASSLLAISYNEQFF

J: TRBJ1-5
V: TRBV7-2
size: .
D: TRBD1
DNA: TGTGCCAGCAGCGCACAGGGACAGTCCAATCAGCCCCAGCATTTT
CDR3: CASSAQGQSNQPQHF

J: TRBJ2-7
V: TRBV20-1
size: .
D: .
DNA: TGCAGTGCGGGGGACAACTACGAGCAGTACTTC
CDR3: CSAGDNYEQYF